What follows are 16 T cell receptor beta chains derived from one specimen sequenced in a study of vaccination effects on CD4 cells after COVID-19. Isolating CD4+ T cells followed approximately 10 days of culture. These receptors' targets are unknown. Sequenced by immunoSEQ multiplex PCR; TCRdb stores in-frame clones only, minus some. This table has more than 50,000 clones, 60% to 85% appearing once. The sample in question was CD4+ T cells from PBMCs cultured without peptide, obtained before COVID-19 vaccination. The receptors were sampled from a human donor who received a COVID-19 vaccine.

This chain joins TRBV20-1 and TRBJ1-2; D gene unclear. CDR3 size: 10 residues. V lost 5 bases to trimming and J lost 8 bases, with 9 bases between them. Per germline, CDR1 DFQATT and CDR2 SNEGSKA (reference sequence). The CDR3 sequence is CSAPDEGYTF. Written as DNA, the CDR3 is TGCAGTGCTCCCGACGAGGGCTACACCTTC.

This rearrangement joins TRBV9 to TRBJ1-3, with D perhaps matching TRBD1 (5 bases). This CDR3 comprises 13 residues. The germline gives CDR1 SGDLS, CDR2 YYNGEE. V lost 10 bases to trimming and J lost 2 bases, with 13 bases between them. As DNA, the CDR3 is TGTGCCTCCACCCAGGGCGCTGGAAACACCATATATTTT. Encoded protein: CASTQGAGNTIYF. Full variable domain (rest looked up from reference TRBV9 and TRBJ1-3): DSGVTQTPKHLITATGQRVTLRCSPRSGDLSVYWYQQSLDQGLQFLIQYYNGEERAKGNILERFSAQQFPDLHSELNLSSLELGDSALYFCASTQGAGNTIYFGEGSWLTVV.

The chain carries TRBV11-2 and TRBJ2-3, with D perhaps matching TRBD1 (6 bases). V lost 3 bases, J lost 3 bases, and 10 bases lay in between. Germline V lookup: CDR1 SGHAT, CDR2 FQNNGV. The CDR3 has 14 amino acids. The CDR3 DNA sequence: TGTGCCAGCAGCTTTACGGGGACAACAGATACGCAGTATTTT. Translation gives CASSFTGTTDTQYF.

The gene calls are TRBV27 and TRBJ2-7; perhaps TRBD2 as D (6 bases). CDR3 length equals 14 residues. V lost 0 bases and J lost 2, with 8 bases in between. The germline CDR1 and CDR2 sequences are MNHEY and SMNVEV (reference sequence). CDR3 in amino acids: CASSLSGGPYEQYV. The CDR3 DNA reads as TGTGCCAGCAGTTTATCGGGGGGTCCCTACGAGCAGTACGTC.

V usage is TRBV6-2 or TRBV6-3 and J usage is TRBJ2-1, with 8 bases fitting TRBD2. The CDR3 extends over 16 amino acids. Unmatched junction bases numbered 5, after V lost 4 bases and J lost 0 bases. Germline V gene lookup returns CDR1 MNHEY and CDR2 SVGEGT. In DNA form, the CDR3 reads TGTGCCAGCAGTTCACTAGCGGTGACCTCCTACAATGAGCAGTTCTTC. This sequence encodes CASSSLAVTSYNEQFF.

V and J are TRBV3-1 (or the pseudogene TRBV3-2) and TRBJ2-5; TRBD1 agrees at 10 bases. Germline V gene data show CDR1 as LGHDT and CDR2 as YNNKEL (reference sequence). V trimming: 4 bases; J trimming: 12 bases; junction bases outside the gene matches: 2. The CDR3 is made up of 11 amino acids. The CDR3 sequence: CASSRGQGEYF. CDR3 DNA: TGTGCCAGCAGCCGAGGACAGGGGGAGTACTTC.

The table lists this clone with a few counts. The genes are TRBV19 and TRBJ1-2; TRBD1 agrees at 8 bases. Germline CDR1 is LNHDA and CDR2 is SQIVND (reference sequence). The V and J ends lost 3 bases and 5 bases, in that order; junction bases with no gene match: 17. This CDR3 is built from 18 residues. CDR3 in amino acids: CASSIAQLSRGLQYGYTF. CDR3 sequence (DNA): TGTGCCAGTAGTATTGCCCAACTATCCAGGGGGCTGCAATATGGCTACACCTTC.

For the CDR3, the DNA is TGCGCCAGCAGCCACCCGGGGGGGCTGGCAGATACGCAGTATTTT. Amino acid sequence: CASSHPGGLADTQYF. V usage is TRBV5-1 and J usage is TRBJ2-3; 8 bases are a match to TRBD2. From germline, CDR1 is SGHRS and CDR2 YFSETQ. After removal of 4 bases from V and 4 bases from J, the junction contained 8 bases not matched to a gene. The CDR3 covers 15 residues.

Details on this clone: The DNA is left out, because the CDR3 cannot be placed on it with certainty; the CDR3 is given as TCRdb lists it. This CDR3 is CASSSSGSPLHF. V is TRBV7-9 and J is TRBJ1-6. The V gene's germline CDR1 is SEHNR and CDR2 FQNEAQ (reference sequence). The CDR3 adds up to 12 amino acids, both ends counted.

V usage is TRBV7-9 and J usage is TRBJ2-5, with D possibly TRBD1 on 5 matching bases. V was clipped by 1 base and J by 2 bases, with 11 bases between them. This CDR3 has 15 amino acids. The germline V gene has CDR1 SEHNR and CDR2 FQNEAQ (reference sequence). The DNA of the CDR3 is TGTGCCAGCAGCTTAGGGCAGGGTCGTCAAGAGACCCAGTACTTC. Protein: CASSLGQGRQETQYF. The full variable domain, rest sourced from reference TRBV7-9 and TRBJ2-5, is DTGVSQNPRHKITKRGQNVTFRCDPISEHNRLYWYRQTLGQGPEFLTYFQNEAQLEKSRLLSDRFSAERPKGSFSTLEIQRTEQGDSAMYLCASSLGQGRQETQYFGPGTRLLVL.

V gene TRBV2 combines with J gene TRBJ1-1; D is unresolved. Germline CDR1 reads SNHLY; CDR2 reads FYNNEI. The CDR3 is 14 residues long. The V gene lost 7 bases and the J gene lost 0 bases, with 12 bases spanning the gap. The chain's CDR3 is CASKEGRVNTEAFF. The CDR3 coding sequence is TGTGCCAGCAAGGAGGGTCGGGTGAACACTGAAGCTTTCTTT.

The V gene is TRBV14, the J gene TRBJ1-4, with TRBD1 matching 8 bases. CDR3 size: 18 residues. The ends lost 2 bases at V and 3 bases at J; junction bases unmatched: 11. CDR1 is SGHDN and CDR2 is FVKESK in the germline V gene. The CDR3 loop is CASSQPLESGQANEKLFF. The CDR3 DNA follows: TGTGCCAGCAGCCAACCGTTAGAGTCGGGACAGGCTAATGAAAAACTGTTTTTT.

This clone was counted a few times. The CDR3 DNA reads TGTGCCAGCAGTGCTTCATTGGCTAATGAAAAACTGTTTTTT. It is translated as CASSASLANEKLFF. The chain carries TRBV2 and TRBJ1-4; D not certain. This CDR3 has 14 amino acids. Germline V CDR1 and CDR2: SNHLY, FYNNEI. Trimming stripped 4 bases from V and 3 bases from J, with 9 bases between.

This chain joins TRBV2 and TRBJ2-5; 9 bases align to TRBD1. V was clipped by 6 bases and J by 5 bases; unmatched bases: 4. Germline V lookup: CDR1 SNHLY, CDR2 FYNNEI. This CDR3 spans 13 amino acids. The CDR3 nucleotides are TGTGCCAGCAGGAGGGACAGGGCTGAGACCCAGTACTTC. It encodes CASRRDRAETQYF.

The chain joins TRBV2 to TRBJ1-3; 8 nucleotides match TRBD1. The V and J ends lost 6 bases and 2 bases, in that order; junction bases with no gene match: 3. Germline assignment: CDR1 SNHLY and CDR2 FYNNEI. This CDR3 comprises 14 residues. CDR3 loop: CASSGTGAGNTIYF. CDR3 DNA: TGTGCCAGCAGCGGGACAGGTGCTGGAAACACCATATATTTT.

Notes on this clone: Mismatch with germline at one junction end may stem from a read error. The chain joins TRBV28 to TRBJ2-3; 8 bases align to TRBD2. CDR3 size: 17 residues. CDR1 MDHEN and CDR2 SYDVKM come from the germline V gene. CDR3: CASSPPAGTSGTDTQYF. The DNA for the CDR3 is TGTGCCAGCAGTCCCCCTGCGGGGACTAGTGGCACCGATACGCAGTATTTT.